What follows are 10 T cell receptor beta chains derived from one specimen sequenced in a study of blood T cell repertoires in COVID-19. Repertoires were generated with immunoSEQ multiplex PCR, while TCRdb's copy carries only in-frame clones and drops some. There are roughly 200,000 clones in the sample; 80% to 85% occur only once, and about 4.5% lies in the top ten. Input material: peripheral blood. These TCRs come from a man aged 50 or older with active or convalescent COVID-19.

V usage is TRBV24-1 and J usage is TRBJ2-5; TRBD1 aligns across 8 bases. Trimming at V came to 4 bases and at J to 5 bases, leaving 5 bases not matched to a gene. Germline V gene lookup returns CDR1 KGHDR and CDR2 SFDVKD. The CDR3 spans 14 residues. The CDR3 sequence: CATSDGTGGETQYF. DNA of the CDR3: TGTGCCACCAGTGACGGCACAGGGGGGGAGACCCAGTACTTC.

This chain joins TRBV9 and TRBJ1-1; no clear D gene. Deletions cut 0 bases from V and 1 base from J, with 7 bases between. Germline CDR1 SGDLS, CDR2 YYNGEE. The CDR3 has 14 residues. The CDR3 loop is CASSVGSENTEAFF. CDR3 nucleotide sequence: TGTGCCAGCAGCGTAGGATCAGAGAACACTGAAGCTTTCTTT.

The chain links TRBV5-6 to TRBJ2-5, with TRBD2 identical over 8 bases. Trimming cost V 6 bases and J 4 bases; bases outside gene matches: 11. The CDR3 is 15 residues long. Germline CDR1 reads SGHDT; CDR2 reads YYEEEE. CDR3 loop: CASKWGNRGGETQYF. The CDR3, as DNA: TGTGCCAGCAAGTGGGGAAATCGGGGGGGAGAGACCCAGTACTTC.

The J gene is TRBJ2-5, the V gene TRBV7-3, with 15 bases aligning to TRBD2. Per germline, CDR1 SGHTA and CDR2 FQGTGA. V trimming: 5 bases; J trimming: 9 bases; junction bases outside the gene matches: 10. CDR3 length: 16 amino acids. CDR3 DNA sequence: TGTGCCAGCAGCCAAGGGACTAGCGGGGGGAGAGACTCCCAGTACTTC. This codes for CASSQGTSGGRDSQYF.

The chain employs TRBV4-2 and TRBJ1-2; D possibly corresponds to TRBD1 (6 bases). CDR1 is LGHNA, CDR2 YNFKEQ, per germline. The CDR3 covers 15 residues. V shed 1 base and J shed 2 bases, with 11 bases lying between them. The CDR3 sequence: CASSQVVQGNYGYTF. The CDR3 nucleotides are TGTGCCAGCAGCCAAGTGGTTCAGGGGAACTATGGCTACACCTTC.

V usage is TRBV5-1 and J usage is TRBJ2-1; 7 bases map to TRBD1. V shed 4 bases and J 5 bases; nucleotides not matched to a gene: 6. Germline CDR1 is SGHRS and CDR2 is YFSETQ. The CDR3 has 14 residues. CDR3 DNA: TGCGCCAGCAGCGCAGGGACAGCGAACAATGAGCAGTTCTTC. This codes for CASSAGTANNEQFF.

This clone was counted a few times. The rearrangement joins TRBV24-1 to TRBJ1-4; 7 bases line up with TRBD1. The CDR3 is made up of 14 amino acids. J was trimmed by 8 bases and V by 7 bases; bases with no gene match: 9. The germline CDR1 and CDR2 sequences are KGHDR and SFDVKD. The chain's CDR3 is CATRRTGQGEKLFF. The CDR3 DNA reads TGTGCCACCAGACGGACAGGTCAGGGAGAAAAACTGTTTTTT.

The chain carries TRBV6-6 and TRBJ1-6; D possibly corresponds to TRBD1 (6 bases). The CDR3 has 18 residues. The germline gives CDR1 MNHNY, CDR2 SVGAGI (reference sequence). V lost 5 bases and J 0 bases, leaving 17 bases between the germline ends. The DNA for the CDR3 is TGTGCCAGCAGTCCCCTGACAGGTTTTAGCTCCTATAATTCACCCCTCCACTTT. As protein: CASSPLTGFSSYNSPLHF.

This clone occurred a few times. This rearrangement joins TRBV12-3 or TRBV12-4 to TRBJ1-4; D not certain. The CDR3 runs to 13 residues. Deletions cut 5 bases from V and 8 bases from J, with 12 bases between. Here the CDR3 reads CASSAVGGEKLFF. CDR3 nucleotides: TGTGCCAGCAGTGCCGTGGGAGGGGAAAAACTGTTTTTT.

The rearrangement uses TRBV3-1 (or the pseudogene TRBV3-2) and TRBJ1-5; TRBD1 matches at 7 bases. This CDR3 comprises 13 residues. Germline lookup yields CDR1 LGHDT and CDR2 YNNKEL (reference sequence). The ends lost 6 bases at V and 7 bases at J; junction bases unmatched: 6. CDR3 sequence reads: CASSPRQGQPQHF. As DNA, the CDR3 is TGTGCCAGCAGTCCGAGACAGGGACAGCCCCAGCATTTT.